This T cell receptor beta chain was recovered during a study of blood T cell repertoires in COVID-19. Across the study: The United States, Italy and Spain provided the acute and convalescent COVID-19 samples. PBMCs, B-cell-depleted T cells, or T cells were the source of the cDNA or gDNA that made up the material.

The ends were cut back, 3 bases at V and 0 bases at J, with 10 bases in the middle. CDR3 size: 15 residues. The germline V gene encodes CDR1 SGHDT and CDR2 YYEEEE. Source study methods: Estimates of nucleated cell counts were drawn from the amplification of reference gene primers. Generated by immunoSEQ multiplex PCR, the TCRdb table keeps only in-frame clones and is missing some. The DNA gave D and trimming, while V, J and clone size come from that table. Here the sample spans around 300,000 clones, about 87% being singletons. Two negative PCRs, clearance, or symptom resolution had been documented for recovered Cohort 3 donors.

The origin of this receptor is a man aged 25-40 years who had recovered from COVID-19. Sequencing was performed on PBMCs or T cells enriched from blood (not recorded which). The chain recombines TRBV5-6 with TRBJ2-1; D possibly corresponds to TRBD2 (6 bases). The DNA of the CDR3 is TGTGCCAGCAGCTACCGGGACTTCTCCTACAATGAGCAGTTCTTC. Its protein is CASSYRDFSYNEQFF.